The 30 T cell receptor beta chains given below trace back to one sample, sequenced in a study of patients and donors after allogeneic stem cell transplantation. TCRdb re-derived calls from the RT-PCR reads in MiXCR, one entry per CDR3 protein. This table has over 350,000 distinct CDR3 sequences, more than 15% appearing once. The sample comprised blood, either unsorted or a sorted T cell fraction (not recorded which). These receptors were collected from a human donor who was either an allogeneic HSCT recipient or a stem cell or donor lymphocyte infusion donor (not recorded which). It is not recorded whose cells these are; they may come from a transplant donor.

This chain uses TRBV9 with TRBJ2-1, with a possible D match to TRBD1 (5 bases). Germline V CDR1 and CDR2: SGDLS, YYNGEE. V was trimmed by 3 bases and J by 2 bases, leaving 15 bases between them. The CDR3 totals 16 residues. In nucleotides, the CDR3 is TGTGCCAGCAGCGCCCGGACACTCTTAGCCTACAATGAGCAGTTCTTC. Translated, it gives CASSARTLLAYNEQFF.

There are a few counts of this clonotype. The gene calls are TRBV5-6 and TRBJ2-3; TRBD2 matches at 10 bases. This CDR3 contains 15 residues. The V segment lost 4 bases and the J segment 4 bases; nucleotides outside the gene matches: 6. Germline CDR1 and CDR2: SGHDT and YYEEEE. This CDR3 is CASSAEREGADTQYF. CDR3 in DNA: TGTGCCAGCAGCGCGGAGCGGGAGGGCGCAGATACGCAGTATTTT.

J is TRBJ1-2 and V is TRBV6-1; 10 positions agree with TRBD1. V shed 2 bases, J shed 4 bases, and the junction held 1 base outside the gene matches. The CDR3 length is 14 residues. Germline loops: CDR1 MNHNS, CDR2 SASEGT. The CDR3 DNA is TGTGCCAGCAGTGAAAGACAGGGGGCCTATGGCTACACCTTC. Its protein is CASSERQGAYGYTF.

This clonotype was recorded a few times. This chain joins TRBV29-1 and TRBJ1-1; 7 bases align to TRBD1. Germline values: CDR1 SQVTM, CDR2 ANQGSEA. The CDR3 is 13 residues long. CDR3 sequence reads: CAGGGQTNTEAFF. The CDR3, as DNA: TGCGCGGGGGGGGGACAGACGAACACTGAAGCTTTCTTT.

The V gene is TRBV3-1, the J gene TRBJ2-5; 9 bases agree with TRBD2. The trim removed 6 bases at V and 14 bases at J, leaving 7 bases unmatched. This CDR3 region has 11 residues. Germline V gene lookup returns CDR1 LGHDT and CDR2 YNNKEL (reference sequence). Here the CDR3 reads CASRETGLAYF. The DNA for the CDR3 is TGTGCCAGCAGAGAAACGGGACTAGCCTACTTC.

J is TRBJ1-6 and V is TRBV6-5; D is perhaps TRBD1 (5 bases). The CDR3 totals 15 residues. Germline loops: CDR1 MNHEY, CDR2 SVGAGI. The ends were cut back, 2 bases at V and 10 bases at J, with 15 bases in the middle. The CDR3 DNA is TGTGCCAGCAGTTACGGTTACCCGAGGGACTCACCCCTCCACTTT. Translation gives CASSYGYPRDSPLHF.

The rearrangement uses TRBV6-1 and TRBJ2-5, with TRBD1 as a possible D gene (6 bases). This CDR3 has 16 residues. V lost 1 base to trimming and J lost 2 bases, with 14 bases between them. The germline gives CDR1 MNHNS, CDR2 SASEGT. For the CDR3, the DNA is TGTGCCAGCAGTGAAGAAGACAGGCCACATCAAGAGACCCAGTACTTC. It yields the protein CASSEEDRPHQETQYF.

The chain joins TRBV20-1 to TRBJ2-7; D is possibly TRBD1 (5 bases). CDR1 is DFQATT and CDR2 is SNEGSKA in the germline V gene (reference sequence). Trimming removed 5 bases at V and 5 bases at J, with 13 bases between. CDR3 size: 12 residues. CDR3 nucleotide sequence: TGCAGTGCTGGCCTAGTGGGGCACGAGCAGTACTTC. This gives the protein CSAGLVGHEQYF.

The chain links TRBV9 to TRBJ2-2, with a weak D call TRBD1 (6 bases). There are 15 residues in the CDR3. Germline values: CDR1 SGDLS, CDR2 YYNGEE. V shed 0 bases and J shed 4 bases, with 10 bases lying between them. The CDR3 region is CASSVVGRGTGELFF. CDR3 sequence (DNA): TGTGCCAGCAGCGTAGTTGGCAGGGGCACCGGGGAGCTGTTTTTT.

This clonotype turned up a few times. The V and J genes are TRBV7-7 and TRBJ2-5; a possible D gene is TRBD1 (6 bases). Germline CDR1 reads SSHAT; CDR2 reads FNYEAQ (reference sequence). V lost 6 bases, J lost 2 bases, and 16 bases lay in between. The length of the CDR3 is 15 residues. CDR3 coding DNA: TGTGCCAGCAGTCCGCCAGGGGCAGGGCAAGAGACCCAGTACTTC. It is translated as CASSPPGAGQETQYF.

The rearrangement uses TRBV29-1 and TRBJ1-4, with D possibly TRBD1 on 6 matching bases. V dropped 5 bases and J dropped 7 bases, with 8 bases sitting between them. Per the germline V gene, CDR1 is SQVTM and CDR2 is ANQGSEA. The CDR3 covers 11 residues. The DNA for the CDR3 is TGCAGCGTTCTCAGGGGTGAAAAACTGTTTTTT. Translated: CSVLRGEKLFF. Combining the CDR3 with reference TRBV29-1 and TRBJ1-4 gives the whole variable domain SAVISQKPSRDICQRGTSLTIQCQVDSQVTMMFWYRQQPGQSLTLIATANQGSEATYESGFVIDKFPISRPNLTFSTLTVSNMSPEDSSIYLCSVLRGEKLFFGSGTQLSVL.

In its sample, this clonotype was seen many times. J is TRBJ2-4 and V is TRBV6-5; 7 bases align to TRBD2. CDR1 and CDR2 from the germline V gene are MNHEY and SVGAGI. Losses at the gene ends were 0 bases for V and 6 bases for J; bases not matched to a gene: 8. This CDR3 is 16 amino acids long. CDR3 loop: CASSYSPPVAGNIQYF. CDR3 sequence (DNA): TGTGCCAGCAGTTACTCACCCCCCGTAGCGGGAAACATTCAGTACTTC.

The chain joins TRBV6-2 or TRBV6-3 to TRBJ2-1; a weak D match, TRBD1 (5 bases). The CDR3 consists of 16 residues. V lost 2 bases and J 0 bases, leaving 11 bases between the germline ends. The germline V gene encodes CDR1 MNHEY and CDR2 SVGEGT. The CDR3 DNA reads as TGTGCCAGCAGTTACGGGCTGGGGCGCTCCTACAATGAGCAGTTCTTC. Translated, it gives CASSYGLGRSYNEQFF.

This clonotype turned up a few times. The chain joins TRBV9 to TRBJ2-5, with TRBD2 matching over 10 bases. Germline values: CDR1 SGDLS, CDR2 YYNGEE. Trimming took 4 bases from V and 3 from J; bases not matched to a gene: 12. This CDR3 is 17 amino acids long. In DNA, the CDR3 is TGTGCCAGCAGCATCAGGTCCCTAGCGGGAGATAAAGAGACCCAGTACTTC. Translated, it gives CASSIRSLAGDKETQYF.

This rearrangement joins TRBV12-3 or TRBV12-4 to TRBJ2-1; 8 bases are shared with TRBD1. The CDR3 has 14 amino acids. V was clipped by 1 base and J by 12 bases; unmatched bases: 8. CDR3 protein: CASSLGQGRIGQFF. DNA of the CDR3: TGTGCCAGCAGTTTAGGACAGGGGAGGATTGGGCAGTTCTTC.

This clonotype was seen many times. CDR3 residues: CASSLASSGTQETQYF. The CDR3 bases are TGCGCCAGCAGCTTGGCGTCTAGCGGGACGCAAGAGACCCAGTACTTC. The V call is TRBV5-1, the J call TRBJ2-5; 9 bases align to TRBD2. CDR1 is SGHRS, CDR2 YFSETQ, per germline. With V trimmed by 0 bases and J by 2 bases, 5 bases remained unmatched. CDR3 length equals 16 residues.

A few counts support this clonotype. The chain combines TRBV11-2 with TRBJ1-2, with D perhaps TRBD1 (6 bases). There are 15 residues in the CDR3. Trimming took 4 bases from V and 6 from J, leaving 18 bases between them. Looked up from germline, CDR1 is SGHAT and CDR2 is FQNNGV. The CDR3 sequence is CASSSLGQGGHGYTF. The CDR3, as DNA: TGTGCCAGCAGCTCGCTAGGACAAGGGGGGCATGGCTACACCTTC.

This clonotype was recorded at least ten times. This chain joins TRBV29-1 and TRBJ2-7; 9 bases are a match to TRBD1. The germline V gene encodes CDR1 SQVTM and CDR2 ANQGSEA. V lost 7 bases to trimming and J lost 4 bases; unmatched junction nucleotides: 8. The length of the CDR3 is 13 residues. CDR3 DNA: TGCAGCGGGTTTGGACAGGGGAGTTACGAGCAGTACTTC. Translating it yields CSGFGQGSYEQYF.

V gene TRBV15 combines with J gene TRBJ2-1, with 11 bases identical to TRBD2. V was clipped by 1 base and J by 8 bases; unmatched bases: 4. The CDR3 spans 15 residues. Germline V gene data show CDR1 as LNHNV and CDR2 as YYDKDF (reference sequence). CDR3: CATSRGTSGFHEQFF. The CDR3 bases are TGTGCCACCAGCAGAGGGACTAGCGGGTTCCATGAGCAGTTCTTC.

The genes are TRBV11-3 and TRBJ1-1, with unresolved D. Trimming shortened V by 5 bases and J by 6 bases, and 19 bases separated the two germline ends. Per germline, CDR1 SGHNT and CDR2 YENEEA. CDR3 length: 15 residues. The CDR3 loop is CASSRKAGLASEAFF. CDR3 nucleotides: TGTGCCAGCAGCAGAAAAGCCGGACTCGCTTCTGAAGCTTTCTTT.

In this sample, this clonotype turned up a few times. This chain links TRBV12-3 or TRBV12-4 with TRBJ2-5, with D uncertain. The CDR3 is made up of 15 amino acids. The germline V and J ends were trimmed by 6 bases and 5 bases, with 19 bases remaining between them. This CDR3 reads CASSLTPVQWETQYF. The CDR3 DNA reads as TGTGCCAGCAGCCTTACACCGGTTCAATGGGAGACCCAGTACTTC.

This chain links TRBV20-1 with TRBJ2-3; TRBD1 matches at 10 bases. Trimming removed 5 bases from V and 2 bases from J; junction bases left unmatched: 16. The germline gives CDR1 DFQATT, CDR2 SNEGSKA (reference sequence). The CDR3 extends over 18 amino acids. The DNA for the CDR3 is TGCAGTGCTGCTGGGCAGGACAGGGGGACTACTTTCACAGATACGCAGTATTTT. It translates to CSAAGQDRGTTFTDTQYF.

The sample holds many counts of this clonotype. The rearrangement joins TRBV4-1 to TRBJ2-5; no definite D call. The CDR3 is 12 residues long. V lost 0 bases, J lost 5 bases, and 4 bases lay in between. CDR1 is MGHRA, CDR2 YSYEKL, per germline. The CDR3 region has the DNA TGCGCCAGCAGCCAAGATCATGAGACCCAGTACTTC. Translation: CASSQDHETQYF.

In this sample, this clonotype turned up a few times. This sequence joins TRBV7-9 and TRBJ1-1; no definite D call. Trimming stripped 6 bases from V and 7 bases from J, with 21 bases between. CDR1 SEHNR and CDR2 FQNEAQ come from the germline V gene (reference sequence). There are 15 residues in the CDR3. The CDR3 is CASSFPAGELDEAFF. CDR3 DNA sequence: TGTGCCAGCAGTTTCCCGGCCGGGGAACTTGATGAAGCTTTCTTT.

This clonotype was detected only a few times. Here the CDR3 reads CASSPKGRQNSPLHF. CDR3 in DNA: TGTGCCAGCAGCCCCAAGGGTCGTCAGAATTCACCCCTCCACTTT. This chain links TRBV3-1 with TRBJ1-6; D unclear. Trimming took 4 bases from V and 7 from J, leaving 14 bases between them. Germline values: CDR1 LGHDT, CDR2 YNNKEL (reference sequence). The CDR3 sequence is 15 residues long.

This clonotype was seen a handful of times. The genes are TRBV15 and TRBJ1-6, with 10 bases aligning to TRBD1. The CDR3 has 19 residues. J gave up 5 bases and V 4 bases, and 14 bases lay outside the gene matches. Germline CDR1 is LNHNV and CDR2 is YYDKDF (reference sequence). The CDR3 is CATSKFGTGVKSDNSPLHF. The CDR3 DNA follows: TGTGCCACCAGCAAGTTTGGGACAGGGGTGAAAAGTGATAATTCACCCCTCCACTTT.

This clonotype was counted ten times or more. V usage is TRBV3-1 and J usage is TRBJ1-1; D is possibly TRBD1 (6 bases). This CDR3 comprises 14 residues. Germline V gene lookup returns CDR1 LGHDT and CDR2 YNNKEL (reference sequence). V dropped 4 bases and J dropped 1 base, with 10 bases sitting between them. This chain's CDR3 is CASSRTQGNTEAFF. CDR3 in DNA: TGTGCCAGCAGCCGTACACAGGGGAACACTGAAGCTTTCTTT.

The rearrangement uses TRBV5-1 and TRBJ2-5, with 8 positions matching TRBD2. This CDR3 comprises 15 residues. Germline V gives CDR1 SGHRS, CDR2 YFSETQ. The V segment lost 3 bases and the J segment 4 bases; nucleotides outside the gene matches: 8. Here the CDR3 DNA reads TGCGCCAGCAGCTCCGGGACTAGTGCCCCAGAGACCCAGTACTTC. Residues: CASSSGTSAPETQYF.

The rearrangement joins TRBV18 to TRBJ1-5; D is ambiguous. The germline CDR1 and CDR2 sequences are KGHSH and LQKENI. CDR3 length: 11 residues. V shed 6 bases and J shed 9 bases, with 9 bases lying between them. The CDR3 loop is CASSEKGPQHF. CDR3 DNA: TGTGCCAGCTCGGAGAAGGGGCCCCAGCATTTT.

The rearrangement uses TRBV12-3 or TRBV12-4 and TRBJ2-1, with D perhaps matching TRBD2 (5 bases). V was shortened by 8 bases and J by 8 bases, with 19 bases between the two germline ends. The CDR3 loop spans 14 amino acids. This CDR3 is CASGPLPEDHEQFF. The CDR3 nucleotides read TGTGCCAGCGGACCCCTCCCGGAGGACCATGAGCAGTTCTTC.